The T cell receptor (beta chain) under discussion was sequenced for a study of blood T cell repertoires in COVID-19. The overall study: PBMCs, B-cell-depleted T cells, or T cells were the source of the cDNA or gDNA that made up the material.

J gave up 1 base and V 9 bases, and 1 base lay outside the gene matches. The CDR3 covers 13 residues. Germline loops: CDR1 KGHDR, CDR2 SFDVKD. Per the authors' pipeline: Estimation of nucleated cell counts relied on the amplification of reference gene primers. Method: immunoSEQ multiplex PCR; TCRdb's copy keeps in-frame clones and lacks some. That table gives V, J and clone size, and the DNA gave D and trimming. Of approximately 110,000 clones listed, around three quarters are singletons. J is TRBJ2-2 and V is TRBV24-1; 7 bases are a match to TRBD1. The clonotype comes from a human donor in a cohort sampled during active or convalescent COVID-19. Sequenced input: peripheral blood. As DNA, the CDR3 is TGTGCCACCGGACAGGAGAACACCGGGGAGCTGTTTTTT. It yields the protein CATGQENTGELFF.